This TCR beta chain was found in a study of T cell changes during pregnancy in multiple sclerosis. This clone has a single count. The assay was immunoSEQ multiplex PCR, and TCRdb's table has in-frame clones only and misses some. The sample lists roughly 80,000 clones, under 95% seen once, with approximately 2.8% in the top ten. Here the sequenced sample was peripheral blood, taken after pregnancy. This clonotype was obtained from a female donor in good health, enrolled as a control in a pregnancy study.

CDR3 coding DNA: TGTGCCTGGGCAGACAGGGACACTGAAGCTTTCTTT. Residues: CAWADRDTEAFF. This chain connects TRBV30 to TRBJ1-1; 7 positions match TRBD1. Germline-derived CDR1 and CDR2 are GTSNPN and SVGIG (reference sequence). The CDR3 runs to 12 residues. The trim removed 5 bases at V and 3 bases at J, leaving 3 bases unmatched.